Listed below are T cell receptor beta chains from one sample, sequenced in a study of blood T cell repertoires in COVID-19. TCRdb's copy holds only in-frame clones and misses some; the assay was immunoSEQ multiplex PCR. The profile shows hundreds of thousands of clones, roughly 88% of them singletons. Input material: peripheral blood. The receptors were sampled from a woman aged 25 to 39 with active or convalescent COVID-19. The CDR3 runs from the conserved cysteine through the conserved F or W. The D gene is left open where the match is weak. Size tells how often a clone was seen (once, few, many) or the class of an expanded clone, and some rows leave it out.

D	J	size	V	CDR3	DNA
-	TRBJ2-7	-	TRBV6-5	CASAGSSYEQYF	TGTGCCAGCGCGGGGAGCTCCTACGAGCAGTACTTC
-	TRBJ2-7	-	TRBV19	CASSSVFISYEQYF	TGTGCCAGTAGTTCCGTATTTATTTCCTACGAGCAGTACTTC
TRBD1	TRBJ2-7	-	TRBV19	CASRPGGAYEQYF	TGTGCCAGTAGGCCAGGGGGTGCCTACGAGCAGTACTTC
-	TRBJ2-1	few	TRBV7-6	CASSSLTMSGYNEQFF	TGTGCCAGCAGCTCATTGACTATGAGCGGCTACAATGAGCAGTTCTTC
-	TRBJ2-1	-	TRBV7-8	CASSPGVGSNEQFF	TGTGCCAGCAGCCCAGGTGTGGGGAGCAATGAGCAGTTCTTC
TRBD1	TRBJ2-5	-	TRBV9	CASSVGAGGNQETQYF	TGTGCCAGCAGCGTAGGGGCAGGGGGAAACCAAGAGACCCAGTACTTC
-	TRBJ1-2	-	TRBV5-1	CASSPQGTYGYTF	TGCGCCAGCAGCCCGCAGGGGACCTATGGCTACACCTTC
TRBD1	TRBJ1-5	-	TRBV6-1	CASSEGTGGNQPQHF	TGTGCCAGCAGTGAAGGGACAGGGGGAAATCAGCCCCAGCATTTT
-	TRBJ1-1	-	TRBV10-3	CAISESTGRGEAFF	TGTGCCATCAGTGAGTCGACGGGCCGAGGGGAAGCTTTCTTT
-	TRBJ2-1	-	TRBV7-9	CASSLGCLADYNEQFF	TGTGCCAGCAGCTTAGGTTGTCTAGCAGACTACAATGAGCAGTTCTTC
TRBD1	TRBJ1-1	-	TRBV29-1	CSSITLSGTGVLNTEAFF	TGCAGCTCTATTACACTATCCGGGACAGGGGTCCTAAACACTGAAGCTTTCTTT
TRBD2	TRBJ2-5	-	TRBV14	CASSQEGTSGGPFSTQYF	TGTGCCAGCAGCCAAGAAGGGACTAGCGGGGGCCCCTTCTCGACCCAGTACTTC
-	TRBJ1-6	-	TRBV3-1/TRBV3-2	CASSQGQNSPLHF	TGTGCCAGCAGCCAAGGACAGAATTCACCCCTCCACTTT
-	TRBJ2-1	-	TRBV9	CASSVEEDYAYNEQFF	TGTGCCAGCAGCGTAGAGGAGGACTATGCCTACAATGAGCAGTTCTTC
TRBD1	TRBJ1-1	-	TRBV6-6	CASKSTGGVKNTEAFF	TGTGCCAGCAAATCGACAGGGGGCGTTAAGAACACTGAAGCTTTCTTT
TRBD1	TRBJ2-7	-	TRBV7-2	CASSPWIRGTHEQYF	TGTGCCAGCAGCCCGTGGATCAGGGGGACCCACGAGCAGTACTTC
-	TRBJ2-7	-	TRBV9	CASSVDNGNYEQYF	TGTGCCAGCAGCGTAGACAACGGGAATTACGAGCAGTACTTC
-	TRBJ2-1	once	TRBV18	CASSPGGFGNEQFF	TGTGCCAGCTCACCTGGAGGGTTCGGCAATGAGCAGTTCTTC
TRBD2	TRBJ2-1	-	TRBV29-1	CSVVGLAGLSYNEQFF	TGCAGCGTTGTTGGGCTAGCGGGACTCTCCTACAATGAGCAGTTCTTC
-	TRBJ2-2	once	TRBV30	CAWSVVGVTAGELFF	TGTGCCTGGAGTGTGGTGGGAGTAACTGCCGGGGAGCTGTTTTTT
-	TRBJ1-1	-	TRBV27	CASSPGGVTEAFF	TGTGCCAGCAGTCCCGGGGGGGTAACTGAAGCTTTCTTT
-	TRBJ1-1	-	TRBV4-1	CASSVFAEGTEAFF	TGCGCCAGCAGCGTGTTTGCCGAGGGTACTGAAGCTTTCTTT
TRBD1	TRBJ2-7	-	TRBV4-1	CASSQGTGYEQYF	TGCGCCAGCAGCCAAGGGACAGGGTACGAGCAGTACTTC
TRBD1	TRBJ2-3	-	TRBV15	CATGPQGEVTDTQYF	TGTGCCACCGGCCCACAGGGGGAGGTCACAGATACGCAGTATTTT
TRBD2	TRBJ2-3	-	TRBV5-6	CASSQNSGSTDTQYF	TGTGCCAGCAGCCAAAATAGCGGGAGCACAGATACGCAGTATTTT
-	TRBJ1-3	-	TRBV9	CASSGNPGSGNTIYF	TGTGCCAGCAGCGGCAATCCAGGGTCTGGAAACACCATATATTTT
-	TRBJ1-3	-	TRBV2	CASSLSLRGTGNTIYF	TGTGCCAGCAGCCTAAGCCTCAGGGGTACTGGAAACACCATATATTTT
-	TRBJ2-5	-	TRBV11-2	CASSLDLGVVLQETQYF	TGTGCCAGCAGCTTAGACTTAGGGGTGGTCTTACAAGAGACCCAGTACTTC
TRBD2	TRBJ2-7	-	TRBV18	CASSPTGGSYEQYF	TGTGCCAGCTCACCAACGGGGGGGTCCTACGAGCAGTACTTC